The source of this TCR beta chain is a study of T cell responses to AZD1222 COVID-19 vaccine. This CDR3 has 15 residues. V lost 5 bases, J lost 8 bases, and 18 bases lay in between. Germline V gene data show CDR1 as MNHEY and CDR2 as SMNVEV (reference sequence). Profiling relied on immunoSEQ multiplex PCR, and the TCRdb table lists in-frame clones only, not all of them. The sample has more than 100,000 clones, around 84% seen once. Here the sequenced sample was peripheral blood, taken on day 0 of AZD1222 vaccination. This clonotype originated in an adult in good health. The chain uses TRBV27 and TRBJ1-4, with a possible D match to TRBD1 (5 bases). CDR3 loop: CASSAAGLGEEKLFF. CDR3 nucleotide sequence: TGTGCCAGCAGTGCTGCAGGTTTGGGGGAGGAAAAACTGTTTTTT. The full variable domain, with the rest looked up from reference TRBV27 and TRBJ1-4, is EAQVTQNPRYLITVTGKKLTVTCSQNMNHEYMSWYRQDPGLGLRQIYYSMNVEVTDKGDVPEGYKVSRKEKRNFPLILESPSPNQTSLYFCASSAAGLGEEKLFFGSGTQLSVL.